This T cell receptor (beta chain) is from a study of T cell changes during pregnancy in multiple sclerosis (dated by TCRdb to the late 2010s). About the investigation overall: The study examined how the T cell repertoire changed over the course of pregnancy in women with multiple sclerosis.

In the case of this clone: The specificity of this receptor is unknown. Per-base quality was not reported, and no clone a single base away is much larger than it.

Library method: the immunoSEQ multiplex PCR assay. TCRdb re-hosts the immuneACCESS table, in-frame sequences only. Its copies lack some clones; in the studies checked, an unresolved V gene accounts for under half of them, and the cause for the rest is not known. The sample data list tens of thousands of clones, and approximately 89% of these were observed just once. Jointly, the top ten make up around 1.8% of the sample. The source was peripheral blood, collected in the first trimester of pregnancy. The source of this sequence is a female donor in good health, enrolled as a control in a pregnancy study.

The encoded CDR3 is CASFDRGRNYGYTF. The sequenced DNA is TGCGCCAGCTTCGACAGGGGACGTAACTATGGCTACACCTTC. The chain is encoded by TRBV5-1 joined to TRBJ1-2; TRBD1 fits 8 bases in the junction. CDR1 and CDR2, looked up from the germline V gene, are SGHRS and YFSETQ. Germline trimming: 7 bases from V, 1 base from J; junction bases outside gene matches: 6. Including cysteine and phenylalanine, the CDR3 has 14 amino acids. The entry retains the CDR3 DNA only, 42 bases that are in frame from base 1.